This note documents a single TCR beta chain sequence. Ages ranged from about 18 to 89 years, with residence in under 25 US areas. Assignments of participants to cohorts depended upon their own reported clinical history. The data originate from a study of blood T cell repertoires in COVID-19. Turning to the study itself: T cells, B-cell-depleted T cells, or PBMCs supplied cDNA or gDNA.

Original methodology: Estimation of nucleated cell counts relied on the amplification of reference gene primers. Some clones are missing from TCRdb's copy, which holds only in-frame ones; the method was immunoSEQ multiplex PCR. That table is the source of V, J and clone size, and D and trimming were worked out from the DNA. The sample includes approximately 220,000 clones, around nine tenths of them seen just once. The germline V gene has CDR1 SEHNR and CDR2 FQNEAQ (reference sequence). The CDR3 totals 13 residues. Between the trimmed V and J ends, which lost 2 bases and 7 bases, there was a span of 11 bases.

The chain combines TRBV7-9 with TRBJ1-2; D not certain. The specimen was PBMCs or T cells enriched from blood (not recorded which). The origin of this receptor is a woman younger than 45 with acute COVID-19. CDR3 region: CASSLPPAGGYTF. The CDR3 nucleotides read TGTGCCAGCAGCTTACCCCCGGCGGGTGGCTACACCTTC.